This T cell receptor beta chain comes out of a study of T-cell reconstitution after alpha-beta-depleted transplantation in children (dated by TCRdb to 2016 to 2018). Regarding the study in general: Using TCR repertoire profiling, the study quantitatively followed how T-cell immune reconstitution unfolded in children after TCRalphabeta/CD19-depleted allogeneic hematopoietic cell transplantation. Broader findings and caveats from the paper: About two months after transplant, the apparently early recovery of alphabetaT-cell counts reportedly depended on just several hundred clones that had expanded rapidly and came from non-depleted graft cells. In some patients, the high TCRbeta diversity seen at day 60 was put down to recipient T cells and intrathymic progenitors that had survived conditioning. Over subsequent months, a decline in hyperexpanded clone frequencies was noted, and after one year, T-cell counts and TCRbeta diversity were mostly ascribed to newly produced T cells.

Libraries were prepared through PCR. The sequencer listed for this sample is Illumina HiSeq 2500. TCR library preparation used molecular barcoding, with unique molecular identifiers applied to normalize quantification of the TCRbeta repertoire. Through fastp at Q25 and MiXCR, TCRdb rebuilt clones from the public reads, retaining in-frame beta chains. Rows merge per CDR3 protein into single entries with the most common DNA and genes. In this sample the table shows around 190,000 distinct CDR3 sequences, roughly 7.1% of which occur a single time. The ten top clones hold approximately 5.7% of the sample. Notes on this clonotype: This clone's antigen is unknown. No base-level quality is on record; no much larger clone is a single base apart.

Inclusive of the bounding cysteine and phenylalanine, the CDR3 is 18 residues long. Only the CDR3 DNA is retained, 54 bases long and in frame from the first base. Via the germline V gene, CDR1 is SGHAT and CDR2 FQNNGV. Trimming at the junction amounts to 1 base on V and 6 bases on J, and the germline ends lie 22 bases apart. The treatment or condition label on this specimen signifies: allogeneic hematopoietic cell transplantation with graft depleted of TCRalphabeta T cells and CD19 B cells. The children who served as transplant recipients had been given grafts of TCRalphabeta/CD19-depleted allogeneic hematopoietic cells.

The source was PBMCs, collected before TCRalphabeta/CD19-depleted stem cell transplant. The TCR originated in a boy aged 2 to 9 with acute lymphoblastic leukemia, due to receive a stem cell transplant. This sequence uses TRBV11-2 and TRBJ2-4, with no D gene named confidently. The CDR3: CASSLGGIGRSTRNIQYF. The nucleotide sequence reads TGTGCCAGCAGCTTAGGAGGTATTGGGCGGTCCACTCGAAACATTCAGTACTTC.